Presented here are 23 T cell receptor beta chains from one specimen sequenced in a study of shared clonotypes between healthy human individuals. The assay was immunoSEQ multiplex PCR, and TCRdb's table has in-frame clones only and misses some. This sample has about a million clones, with 65% to 75% found just once. The sequenced sample was memory CD4+ T cells sorted from blood. Subset specified: CD45RA-negative fraction. The origin of the receptors is a man aged 18 to 29 in good health.

V usage is TRBV11-2 and J usage is TRBJ2-5; 11 bases are a match to TRBD2. This CDR3 has 15 amino acids. Germline V lookup: CDR1 SGHAT, CDR2 FQNNGV. V lost 5 bases, J lost 5 bases, and 7 bases stayed unmatched. In DNA, the CDR3 is TGTGCCAGCAGCGTTAGCGGGAGGGCCTGGGAGACCCAGTACTTC. This gives the protein CASSVSGRAWETQYF.

This clone has only a few counts. This chain connects TRBV7-9 to TRBJ1-5; tentatively, D is TRBD1 (6 bases). CDR3 size: 14 residues. CDR1 is SEHNR, CDR2 FQNEAQ, per germline (reference sequence). Trimming removed 1 base at V and 8 bases at J, with 12 bases between. The CDR3 region is CASSLDGGWKPQHF. CDR3 sequence (DNA): TGTGCCAGCAGCTTAGACGGGGGCTGGAAGCCCCAGCATTTT.

The genes are TRBV18 and TRBJ1-1; a weak D match, TRBD1 (6 bases). The V and J ends lost 3 bases and 5 bases respectively, with 10 bases between them. CDR3 length: 13 residues. Per the germline V gene, CDR1 is KGHSH and CDR2 is LQKENI. The CDR3 DNA sequence: TGTGCCAGCTCACCCTTACAGGGTACTGAAGCTTTCTTT. Translated: CASSPLQGTEAFF.

This clone was detected ten times or more. The chain uses TRBV6-1 and TRBJ2-3; D unclear. Trimming stripped 3 bases from V and 1 base from J, with 2 bases between. The CDR3 length is 12 residues. CDR1 and CDR2 (germline): MNHNS, SASEGT. DNA of the CDR3: TGTGCCAGCAGTGACGGCACAGATACGCAGTATTTT. Amino acid sequence: CASSDGTDTQYF.

This chain links TRBV7-9 with TRBJ1-4, with D hard to call. The CDR3 has 15 residues. Germline CDR1 reads SEHNR; CDR2 reads FQNEAQ (reference sequence). With 4 bases removed from V and 7 bases from J, the gap between germline ends came to 16 bases. CDR3 nucleotide sequence: TGTGCCAGCAGCTCTCCCATTGAGGGTAGTGAAAAACTGTTTTTT. Protein product: CASSSPIEGSEKLFF.

This clone has just a few counts. The chain joins TRBV10-2 to TRBJ2-5, with TRBD1 identical over 10 bases. V lost 6 bases to trimming and J lost 5 bases; unmatched junction nucleotides: 12. This CDR3 comprises 16 residues. Germline V gene data show CDR1 as WSHSY and CDR2 as SAAADI. The CDR3 spells CASRAPRQGADETQYF. The DNA of the CDR3 is TGCGCCAGCAGGGCCCCGAGACAGGGGGCGGATGAGACCCAGTACTTC.

The chain uses TRBV10-3 and TRBJ1-1; no firm D call. V was shortened by 8 bases and J by 4 bases, with 20 bases between the two germline ends. Germline V gene sequence: CDR1 ENHRY, CDR2 SYGVKD. CDR3 length equals 15 residues. CDR3 loop: CAIRNAQDFGTEAFF. The CDR3 DNA sequence: TGTGCCATCCGCAATGCGCAGGACTTTGGCACTGAAGCTTTCTTT.

V usage is TRBV30 and J usage is TRBJ1-4; the match to TRBD1 covers 7 bases. The ends lost 2 bases at V and 7 bases at J; junction bases unmatched: 10. The CDR3 length is 15 residues. Germline values: CDR1 GTSNPN, CDR2 SVGIG (reference sequence). The CDR3 region has the DNA TGTGCCTGGAGTCCCAGACAGGGTTTAGGTGAAAAACTGTTTTTT. This encodes CAWSPRQGLGEKLFF.

On this clone: Distinct nucleotide sequences in the sample also encode this CDR3. The chain employs TRBV7-2 and TRBJ2-7, with unresolved D. CDR1 is SGHTA, CDR2 FQGNSA, per germline. This CDR3 has 12 amino acids. Trimming removed 2 bases from V and 4 bases from J, with 6 bases in between. The CDR3, as DNA: TGTGCCAGCAGCTTACAAGGGTACGAGCAGTACTTC. It translates to CASSLQGYEQYF.

Concerning this clone: This specimen includes other DNA sequences encoding the same CDR3. V is TRBV5-1 and J is TRBJ2-6; D unclear. The CDR3 is made up of 15 amino acids. CDR1 is SGHRS, CDR2 YFSETQ, per germline. V lost 0 bases and J 0 bases, leaving 4 bases between the germline ends. As DNA, the CDR3 is TGCGCCAGCAGCTTGGGTAGCTCTGGGGCCAACGTCCTGACTTTC. Its translation: CASSLGSSGANVLTF.

This clone was recorded a few times. The CDR3 nucleotides are TGCGCCAGCAGCTGGGAGAGCAGGGGCTACGAGCAGTACTTC. It specifies CASSWESRGYEQYF. This sequence joins TRBV5-1 and TRBJ2-7; TRBD1 is a possible D gene (6 bases). The length of the CDR3 is 14 residues. The V end was cut by 3 bases, the J end by 3 bases, with 13 bases between. Germline CDR1 reads SGHRS; CDR2 reads YFSETQ.

The chain couples TRBV6-5 to TRBJ2-3; D is undetermined. Trimming removed 4 bases at V and 2 bases at J, with 10 bases between. Germline V lookup: CDR1 MNHEY, CDR2 SVGAGI. The CDR3 sequence is 14 residues long. As DNA, the CDR3 is TGTGCCAGCAGTTTTGGGTCTAACACAGATACGCAGTATTTT. Translation gives CASSFGSNTDTQYF.

For this clone: The sample contains more than one DNA sequence encoding this CDR3. The V gene is TRBV2, the J gene TRBJ2-1; D remains ambiguous. The ends were cut back, 8 bases at V and 6 bases at J, with 11 bases in the middle. Looked up from germline, CDR1 is SNHLY and CDR2 is FYNNEI. This CDR3 has 12 amino acids. The CDR3 DNA reads as TGTGCCAGCGGTCAAGCCCGCAATGAGCAGTTCTTC. It specifies CASGQARNEQFF. Filled out from reference TRBV2 and TRBJ2-1, the complete variable domain reads EPEVTQTPSHQVTQMGQEVILRCVPISNHLYFYWYRQILGQKVEFLVSFYNNEISEKSEIFDDQFSVERPDGSNFTLKIRSTKLEDSAMYFCASGQARNEQFFGPGTRLTVL.

This chain uses TRBV5-1 with TRBJ2-7, with D possibly being TRBD1 or TRBD2 (5 bases each). Deletions cut 4 bases from V and 7 bases from J, with 12 bases between. The CDR3 contains 12 residues. The germline CDR1 and CDR2 sequences are SGHRS and YFSETQ. The CDR3 coding sequence is TGCGCCAGCAGCGTAGATTGGGGGGAGCAGTACTTC. It is translated as CASSVDWGEQYF.

A remark on this clone: Other DNA sequences in the same sample also yield this CDR3. This rearrangement joins TRBV7-2 to TRBJ1-2, with D uncertain. The V end lost 3 bases, the J end lost 5 bases, and 7 bases lay between the germline ends. The CDR3 has 12 amino acids. Germline V CDR1 and CDR2: SGHTA, FQGNSA. CDR3 amino acids: CASSFVNYGYTF. DNA for the CDR3: TGTGCCAGCAGCTTCGTCAATTATGGCTACACCTTC.

This clone was observed many times. The chain couples TRBV6-1 to TRBJ1-5, with 7 bases aligning to TRBD1. This CDR3 spans 13 amino acids. Trimming at V came to 6 bases and at J to 6 bases, leaving 5 bases not matched to a gene. Germline lookup yields CDR1 MNHNS and CDR2 SASEGT. CDR3 residues: CASRKGASQPQHF. The CDR3, as DNA: TGTGCCAGCAGGAAGGGGGCTAGTCAGCCCCAGCATTTT.

This chain connects TRBV7-9 to TRBJ2-7; 7 bases line up with TRBD1. CDR3 length equals 15 residues. Germline V lookup: CDR1 SEHNR, CDR2 FQNEAQ (reference sequence). V was pared by 5 bases and J by 3 bases, with 10 bases of the junction left unmatched. This chain's CDR3 is CASSRQGPERYEQYF. The CDR3 DNA reads as TGTGCCAGCAGCCGACAGGGCCCGGAGCGCTACGAGCAGTACTTC. Variable domain in full (rest from reference TRBV7-9 and TRBJ2-7): DTGVSQNPRHKITKRGQNVTFRCDPISEHNRLYWYRQTLGQGPEFLTYFQNEAQLEKSRLLSDRFSAERPKGSFSTLEIQRTEQGDSAMYLCASSRQGPERYEQYFGPGTRLTVT.

This chain joins TRBV30 and TRBJ2-4; D remains unclear. The CDR3 length is 12 residues. The V gene's germline CDR1 is GTSNPN and CDR2 SVGIG (reference sequence). With 6 bases removed from V and 4 bases from J, the gap between germline ends came to 10 bases. As DNA, the CDR3 is TGTGCCTGCGACATAAGTAAAAACATTCAGTACTTC. Its translation is CACDISKNIQYF.

V usage is TRBV9 and J usage is TRBJ2-7; 10 bases fit TRBD2. The junction had 14 bases not matched to a gene; V was cut back by 4 bases and J by 7 bases. The CDR3 spans 16 residues. In germline, CDR1 is SGDLS, CDR2 YYNGEE. The CDR3 DNA follows: TGTGCCAGCAGCTCCCGAGAGAGCGGGGGGGCTGGAGAGCAGTACTTC. Translating it yields CASSSRESGGAGEQYF.

This chain connects TRBV12-1 to TRBJ2-7. TRBV12-1 constitutes a pseudogene. The CDR3 runs 11 residues. The CDR3 reads CASSFACPGDF. The DNA for the CDR3 is TGTGCCAGCAGCTTTGCGTGTCCTGGGGACTTC.

The chain employs TRBV29-1 and TRBJ2-1, with D maybe TRBD1 (5 bases). V was trimmed by 3 bases and J by 8 bases, leaving 11 bases between them. CDR1 and CDR2 from the germline V gene are SQVTM and ANQGSEA. CDR3 size: 12 residues. The CDR3 spells CSVDGAGYEQFF. CDR3 coding DNA: TGCAGCGTTGATGGGGCCGGGTATGAGCAGTTCTTC.

The J gene is TRBJ2-5, the V gene TRBV6-5; unclear D gene. V dropped 1 base and J dropped 5 bases, with 2 bases sitting between them. The CDR3 has 11 residues. Germline values: CDR1 MNHEY, CDR2 SVGAGI. CDR3 coding DNA: TGTGCCAGCAGTTACTTTGAGACCCAGTACTTC. This encodes CASSYFETQYF.

This clone was seen only a few times. The rearrangement joins TRBV4-3 to TRBJ1-2; D is undetermined. The CDR3 consists of 15 residues. Deletions cut 2 bases from V and 2 bases from J, with 12 bases between. Looked up from germline, CDR1 is LGHNA and CDR2 is YSLEER. The CDR3 protein is CASSQSTVLNYGYTF. DNA for the CDR3: TGCGCCAGCAGCCAATCCACAGTCCTCAACTATGGCTACACCTTC.